This T cell receptor beta chain was sequenced during a study of blood T cell repertoires in COVID-19. Only in-frame clones appear in the TCRdb table, and some are missing; sequencing was by immunoSEQ multiplex PCR. This table holds 200,000 to 300,000 clones, about four fifths found once. Sequenced material: peripheral blood. The TCR originated in a woman aged 80 or over with acute or convalescent COVID-19.

The DNA for the CDR3 is TGCGCCAGCAGCTTGGTCTCCGCAGGGACCTACAATGAGCAGTTCTTC. This sequence encodes CASSLVSAGTYNEQFF. This sequence joins TRBV5-1 and TRBJ2-1, with D tentatively TRBD1 (5 bases). CDR3 length equals 16 residues. Between the trimmed V and J ends, which lost 0 bases and 2 bases, there was a span of 12 bases. Per germline, CDR1 SGHRS and CDR2 YFSETQ.